This entry describes one T cell receptor (beta chain). This sample stems from a study of blood T cell repertoires in COVID-19. Study-level background: Nucleic acid was either cDNA or gDNA, and it came from T cells, B-cell-depleted T cells, or PBMCs.

As originally analysed: Reference gene primers were amplified, and this amplification served to estimate nucleated cell counts. Generated by immunoSEQ multiplex PCR, the TCRdb table keeps only in-frame clones and is missing some. The DNA was the basis for D and trimming; V, J and clone size are from that table. The sample holds around 100,000 clones, about four fifths seen once. The germline gives CDR1 SGHDN, CDR2 FVKESK. V shed 6 bases and J shed 0 bases, with 12 bases lying between them. The CDR3 is 15 residues long. The TCR was taken from a man between 60 and 75 years old with acute or convalescent COVID-19. Input material: peripheral blood. The chain joins TRBV14 to TRBJ1-3, with a possible D match to TRBD1 (5 bases). The DNA of the CDR3 is TGTGCCAGCAGTCGGGACTGGAGCTCTGGAAACACCATATATTTT. As protein: CASSRDWSSGNTIYF.